These T cell receptor beta chains were read from a single sample in a study of CXCR3-negative and CXCR3-positive naive CD8 T cells. Following a re-call of the 5' RACE reads, TCRdb has one entry per CDR3 protein and lacks DNA. The table for this sample gives some 130,000 distinct CDR3 sequences. The specimen was naive CXCR3- CD8+ T cells from blood. Receptor source: a human donor in good health. Some clones in this sample may be carry-over from other donors' samples. CDR3s include the opening cysteine and the closing phenylalanine or tryptophan. Fields, in order: J gene, CDR3 length, V gene, CDR3 protein.

TRBJ1-5 13 TRBV20-1 CSASDPQEQPQHF
TRBJ2-7 15 TRBV15 CATSREGGSSSEQYF
TRBJ2-1 16 TRBV28 CASSTDYGGAVNEQFF
TRBJ2-5 14 TRBV9 CASSVTGGRETQYF
TRBJ2-3 17 TRBV5-5 CASSFSSRGSLTDTQYF
TRBJ2-7 14 TRBV7-2 CASSLALDHYEQYF
TRBJ1-1 16 TRBV21-1 CASSTREQVMNTEAFF
TRBJ1-1 14 TRBV2 CASSRQAIDTEAFF
TRBJ2-2 12 TRBV6-5 CATGQGSGELFF
TRBJ2-2 18 TRBV14 CASSLWERTGVASGELFF
TRBJ2-1 13 TRBV3-1 CASSQAGGGLRFF
TRBJ1-5 14 TRBV1 CTSSPYIPNQPQHF
TRBJ2-4 14 TRBV29-1 CSVPGHIAKNIQYF
TRBJ2-7 14 TRBV29-1 CSVEGQGPTYEQYF
TRBJ1-1 14 TRBV12-3/TRBV12-4 CASTNGQGNTEAFF
TRBJ2-7 12 TRBV7-6 CASSPPGREQYF
TRBJ2-3 16 TRBV11-2 CASSLGLAGAGDTQYF
TRBJ2-1 13 TRBV29-1 CSADRDGDNEQFF
TRBJ2-7 14 TRBV5-5 CASSLAQGSYEQYF
TRBJ2-7 15 TRBV4-1 CASSQLDSSSYEQYF
TRBJ2-4 14 TRBV6-2/TRBV6-3 CASSPDLAKNIQYF
TRBJ2-7 13 TRBV5-1 CASNFSPWDEQYF
TRBJ2-1 17 TRBV5-6 CASSSDLRQGLYNEQFF
TRBJ1-1 14 TRBV6-2/TRBV6-3 CASSYRDRDTEAFF
TRBJ2-7 16 TRBV9 CASSVEGQGGSYEQYF
TRBJ2-5 15 TRBV12-3/TRBV12-4 CASSYGGRLQETQYF